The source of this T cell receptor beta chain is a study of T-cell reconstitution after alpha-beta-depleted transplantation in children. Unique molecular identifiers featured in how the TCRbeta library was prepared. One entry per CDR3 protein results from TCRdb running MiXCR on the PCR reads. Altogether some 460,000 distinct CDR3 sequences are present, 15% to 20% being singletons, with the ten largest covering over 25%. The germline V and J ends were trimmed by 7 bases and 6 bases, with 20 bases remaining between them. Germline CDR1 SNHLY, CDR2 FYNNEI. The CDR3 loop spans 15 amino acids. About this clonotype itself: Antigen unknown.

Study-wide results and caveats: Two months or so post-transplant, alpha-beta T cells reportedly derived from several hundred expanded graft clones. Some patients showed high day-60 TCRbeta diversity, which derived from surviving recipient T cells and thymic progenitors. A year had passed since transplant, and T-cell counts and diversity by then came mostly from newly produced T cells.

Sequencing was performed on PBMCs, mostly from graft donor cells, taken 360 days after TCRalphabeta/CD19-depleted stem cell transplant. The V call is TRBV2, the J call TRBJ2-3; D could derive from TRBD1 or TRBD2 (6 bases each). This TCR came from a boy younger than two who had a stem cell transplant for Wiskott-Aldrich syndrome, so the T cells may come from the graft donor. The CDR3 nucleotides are TGTGCCAGCACGGGGACCGGGGGCGGGGTTGATACGCAGTATTTT. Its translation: CASTGTGGGVDTQYF.